This T cell receptor (beta chain) was retrieved from a study of neurological immune-mediated disorders. Germline CDR1 reads LGHNA; CDR2 reads YNFKEQ. V was clipped by 4 bases and J by 2 bases; unmatched bases: 6. The CDR3 is made up of 16 amino acids. TCRdb re-called the 5' RACE reads with MiXCR, one entry per CDR3 protein. Of 55,000 to 80,000 distinct CDR3 sequences listed, approximately 15% are singletons. The time point: longitudinal time-point 1 (baseline). The sequencing input was PBMCs. The chain joins TRBV4-2 to TRBJ2-3; 10 nucleotides align to TRBD2. The sequence was collected from a female donor with HTLV-1-associated myelopathy (HAM/TSP). In nucleotides, the CDR3 is TGTGCCAGCAGCCGAGCGGGGGGGCAGGACACAGATACGCAGTATTTT. Translation: CASSRAGGQDTDTQYF.